The 25 T cell receptor beta chains presented below share a single source sample, sequenced in a study of cytomegalovirus exposure and HLA in healthy donors. Vbeta (60) and Jbeta (13) primers were used in the PCR. The assay was immunoSEQ multiplex PCR, and TCRdb's table has in-frame clones only and misses some. The sample carries roughly 120,000 clones, about 80% recorded once. Input material: PBMCs. All receptors come from a man aged 55 to 70 in good health and CMV-seropositive.

This chain links TRBV6-5 with TRBJ2-3, with a possible D match to TRBD2 (6 bases). Trimming left V 2 bases short and J 2 bases short, with 11 bases between. Germline loops: CDR1 MNHEY, CDR2 SVGAGI. This CDR3 contains 15 residues. The CDR3 nucleotides read TGTGCCAGCAGTTACGGAGGGCCCCTCACAGATACGCAGTATTTT. This encodes CASSYGGPLTDTQYF.

J is TRBJ2-2 and V is TRBV10-3, with a possible D match to TRBD2 (7 bases). Trimming pared 6 bases from V and 6 bases from J, leaving 17 bases between. The germline V gene encodes CDR1 ENHRY and CDR2 SYGVKD. The CDR3 length is 15 residues. CDR3 residues: CAISPTGGRSGELFF. The DNA for the CDR3 is TGTGCCATCAGCCCTACCGGGGGGCGGTCCGGGGAGCTGTTTTTT.

The rearrangement links TRBV28 to TRBJ1-5; TRBD1 is a possible D gene (5 bases). The CDR3 is made up of 14 amino acids. Germline CDR1 reads MDHEN; CDR2 reads SYDVKM. The CDR3 loop reads CATTPPGRNQPQHF. The DNA of the CDR3 is TGTGCGACGACCCCGCCAGGGAGGAATCAGCCCCAGCATTTT.

The J gene is TRBJ2-3, the V gene TRBV19, with TRBD2 matching over 8 bases. The CDR3 spans 18 residues. The J segment lost 0 bases and the V segment lost 4 bases, leaving 12 bases of the junction unmatched. Germline V gene lookup returns CDR1 LNHDA and CDR2 SQIVND (reference sequence). CDR3 in amino acids: CASSRRSVASGSTDTQYF. The DNA for the CDR3 is TGTGCCAGTAGTAGGAGGTCTGTGGCTAGCGGGAGCACAGATACGCAGTATTTT.

This chain links TRBV2 with TRBJ1-6; a weak D match, TRBD1 (5 bases). The CDR3 loop spans 13 amino acids. Per germline, CDR1 SNHLY and CDR2 FYNNEI. Trimming left V 10 bases short and J 7 bases short, with 14 bases between. CDR3 in DNA: TGTGCCACCGGGGGGGGACGGAATTCACCCCTCCACTTT. This translates into CATGGGRNSPLHF.

Points on this clone: It may be a read error: a sequence one base away is much more abundant. The J gene is TRBJ1-2, the V gene TRBV7-2, with D possibly TRBD1 on 5 matching bases. V was pared by 5 bases and J by 2 bases, with 9 bases between. Germline-derived CDR1 and CDR2 are SGHTA and FQGNSA. CDR3 length: 13 residues. The CDR3 here is CASSQQENYGYTF. CDR3 coding DNA: TGTGCCAGCAGCCAACAGGAGAACTATGGCTACACCTTC.

This sequence joins TRBV9 and TRBJ1-6; the match to TRBD1 covers 7 bases. Germline CDR1 SGDLS, CDR2 YYNGEE. The J segment lost 10 bases and the V segment lost 0 bases, leaving 7 bases of the junction unmatched. The CDR3 totals 15 residues. The CDR3 DNA follows: TGTGCCAGCAGCGTAGAAACACAGGGGTTCTCACCCCTCCACTTT. Translation: CASSVETQGFSPLHF.

This clone was counted a single time. The chain employs TRBV6-1 and TRBJ2-5, with TRBD1 as a possible D gene (6 bases). This CDR3 has 15 amino acids. V was pared by 3 bases and J by 7 bases, with 18 bases between. Germline CDR1 MNHNS, CDR2 SASEGT. The CDR3, as DNA: TGTGCCAGCAGTGAGGAGTCTAGGATCAGGGGGACCCAGTACTTC. It is translated as CASSEESRIRGTQYF.

The chain employs TRBV18 and TRBJ1-2; D is possibly TRBD1 (5 bases). CDR3 length equals 16 residues. Between the trimmed V and J ends, which lost 2 bases and 11 bases, there was a span of 24 bases. Germline V gives CDR1 KGHSH, CDR2 LQKENI. The CDR3 here is CASSPKDGSTVLGYTF. The CDR3 nucleotides are TGTGCCAGCTCACCAAAGGACGGGTCGACAGTACTCGGGTACACCTTC.

The chain recombines TRBV15 with TRBJ1-4, with D tentatively TRBD1 (5 bases). The germline V gene encodes CDR1 LNHNV and CDR2 YYDKDF (reference sequence). Deletions cut 0 bases from V and 14 bases from J, with 10 bases between. This CDR3 has 12 residues. CDR3 protein: CATSRDRAGLFF. As DNA, the CDR3 is TGTGCCACCAGCAGAGATCGAGCAGGGCTGTTTTTT.

This chain's CDR3 is CATSRVDRTVYGYTF. CDR3 bases: TGTGCCACCAGCAGAGTAGATAGGACAGTCTATGGCTACACCTTC. The rearrangement links TRBV15 to TRBJ1-2; weak D call: TRBD1 (6 bases). CDR3 length: 15 residues. V lost 1 base to trimming and J lost 4 bases, with 13 bases between them. From germline, CDR1 is LNHNV and CDR2 YYDKDF (reference sequence).

This sequence joins TRBV5-6 and TRBJ2-2; 7 nucleotides align to TRBD2. The germline CDR1 and CDR2 sequences are SGHDT and YYEEEE. The CDR3 has 16 amino acids. V trimming: 2 bases; J trimming: 8 bases; junction bases outside the gene matches: 12. As DNA, the CDR3 is TGTGCCAGCAGCTTCGGGGGGTCTGAGTATATTGGGGAGCTGTTTTTT. This gives the protein CASSFGGSEYIGELFF.

The chain is built from TRBV5-1 and TRBJ2-7; TRBD2 agrees at 12 bases. The V segment lost 0 bases and the J segment 3 bases; nucleotides outside the gene matches: 10. This CDR3 comprises 18 residues. Germline V gives CDR1 SGHRS, CDR2 YFSETQ. CDR3 in amino acids: CASSLGRLAGDHYYEQYF. CDR3 bases: TGCGCCAGCAGCTTGGGAAGACTAGCGGGAGACCATTACTACGAGCAGTACTTC.

V is TRBV5-6 and J is TRBJ2-2; the match to TRBD2 covers 9 bases. CDR3 length: 17 amino acids. Trimming at V came to 2 bases and at J to 2 bases, leaving 7 bases not matched to a gene. Germline CDR1 reads SGHDT; CDR2 reads YYEEEE. The CDR3 sequence: CASSLAGGPLNTGELFF. The CDR3 region has the DNA TGTGCCAGCAGCTTAGCGGGAGGACCACTCAACACCGGGGAGCTGTTTTTT.

This chain connects TRBV27 to TRBJ1-2, with D maybe TRBD1 (6 bases). The CDR3 sequence is 14 residues long. Per germline, CDR1 MNHEY and CDR2 SMNVEV (reference sequence). V shed 2 bases and J shed 7 bases, with 14 bases lying between them. The CDR3 is CASSLSPRGAGYTF. Written as DNA, the CDR3 is TGTGCCAGCAGTTTAAGTCCCAGGGGCGCTGGCTACACCTTC.

This chain joins TRBV19 and TRBJ1-5; possible D gene TRBD1, 6 bases. The V and J ends lost 2 bases and 5 bases respectively, with 10 bases between them. Germline V gene data show CDR1 as LNHDA and CDR2 as SQIVND (reference sequence). The CDR3 sequence is 14 residues long. CDR3 residues: CASSIQGTDQPQHF. CDR3 nucleotides: TGTGCCAGTAGTATACAGGGGACCGATCAGCCCCAGCATTTT.

The chain combines TRBV5-1 with TRBJ2-5, with D possibly TRBD1 on 6 matching bases. Germline CDR1 reads SGHRS; CDR2 reads YFSETQ. CDR3 length equals 13 residues. Trimming took 0 bases from V and 5 from J, leaving 8 bases between them. The CDR3 is CASSLGQVETQYF. The CDR3, as DNA: TGCGCCAGCAGCTTGGGACAGGTTGAGACCCAGTACTTC.

This clone appeared a few times. CDR3 nucleotides: TGTGCCAGCAGTTCCCCCTCCGCCGGTACCTACGAGCAGTACTTC. Amino acids: CASSSPSAGTYEQYF. The rearrangement links TRBV27 to TRBJ2-5; D is unclear. The J call may not be correct, given that the DNA end is closer to TRBJ2-7. This CDR3 is built from 15 residues. The germline V gene encodes CDR1 MNHEY and CDR2 SMNVEV (reference sequence).

The gene calls are TRBV5-4 and TRBJ1-2; D is uncertain. V shed 2 bases and J shed 2 bases, with 13 bases lying between them. Germline CDR1 SGHNT, CDR2 YYREEE (reference sequence). CDR3 length equals 15 residues. CDR3 residues: CASSFPRPQNYGYTF. The CDR3 bases are TGTGCCAGCAGCTTTCCCAGGCCCCAAAACTATGGCTACACCTTC. Filled out from reference TRBV5-4 and TRBJ1-2, the complete variable domain reads ETGVTQSPTHLIKTRGQQVTLRCSSQSGHNTVSWYQQALGQGPQFIFQYYREEENGRGNFPPRFSGLQFPNYSSELNVNALELDDSALYLCASSFPRPQNYGYTFGSGTRLTVV.

The chain is built from TRBV5-1 and TRBJ2-1, with TRBD2 identical over 12 bases. The ends lost 1 base at V and 2 bases at J; junction bases unmatched: 7. This CDR3 spans 18 amino acids. Germline CDR1 is SGHRS and CDR2 is YFSETQ. The CDR3, as DNA: TGCGCCAGCAGCTTGCTACTAGCGGGAGGAGCAGCCTACAATGAGCAGTTCTTC. This encodes CASSLLLAGGAAYNEQFF.

This sequence joins TRBV9 and TRBJ2-7; 7 bases align to TRBD2. J was trimmed by 5 bases and V by 0 bases; bases with no gene match: 2. Germline V gene lookup returns CDR1 SGDLS and CDR2 YYNGEE. CDR3 size: 13 residues. The CDR3 sequence: CASSVGAGNEQYF. For the CDR3, the DNA is TGTGCCAGCAGCGTAGGAGCGGGGAACGAGCAGTACTTC.

The chain couples TRBV5-1 to TRBJ1-2; a weak D match, TRBD1 (6 bases). The CDR3 is 13 amino acids. CDR1 and CDR2 from the germline V gene are SGHRS and YFSETQ. Trimming cost V 2 bases and J 8 bases, with 13 bases left between them. CDR3 sequence: CASSLLQGRGYTF. The CDR3 DNA follows: TGCGCCAGCAGCTTATTGCAGGGGAGAGGCTACACCTTC.

This clone has only a few counts. The chain uses TRBV9 and TRBJ2-1; TRBD1 might be the D (6 bases). V lost 3 bases to trimming and J lost 4 bases, with 14 bases between them. Germline V gene lookup returns CDR1 SGDLS and CDR2 YYNGEE. The CDR3 covers 15 residues. CDR3 in DNA: TGTGCCAGCAGCGCCCCTGGGGGCAGATACAATGAGCAGTTCTTC. Protein: CASSAPGGRYNEQFF.

The chain is built from TRBV15 and TRBJ2-1; D is possibly TRBD2 (5 bases). The CDR3 extends over 16 amino acids. The germline gives CDR1 LNHNV, CDR2 YYDKDF (reference sequence). V was shortened by 0 bases and J by 2 bases, with 11 bases between the two germline ends. CDR3 loop: CATSRERISAYNEQFF. DNA of the CDR3: TGTGCCACCAGCAGAGAAAGGATTAGCGCCTACAATGAGCAGTTCTTC.

The J gene is TRBJ1-1, the V gene TRBV7-9; no clear D gene. Looked up from germline, CDR1 is SEHNR and CDR2 is FQNEAQ (reference sequence). The CDR3 contains 13 residues. V lost 2 bases and J 9 bases, leaving 13 bases between the germline ends. CDR3: CASSLNSGKKAFF. In DNA form, the CDR3 reads TGTGCCAGCAGCTTAAATTCCGGGAAGAAAGCTTTCTTT.